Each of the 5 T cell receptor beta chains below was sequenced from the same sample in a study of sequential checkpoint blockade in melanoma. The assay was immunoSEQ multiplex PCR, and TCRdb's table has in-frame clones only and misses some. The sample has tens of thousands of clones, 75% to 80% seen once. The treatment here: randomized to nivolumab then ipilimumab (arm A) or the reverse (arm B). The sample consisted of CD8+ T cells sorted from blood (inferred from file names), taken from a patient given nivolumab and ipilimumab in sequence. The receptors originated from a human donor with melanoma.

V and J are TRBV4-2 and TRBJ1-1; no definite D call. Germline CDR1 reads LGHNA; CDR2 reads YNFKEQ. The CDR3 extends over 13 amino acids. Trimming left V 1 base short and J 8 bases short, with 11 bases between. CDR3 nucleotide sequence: TGTGCCAGCAGCCAAGTTGAACAACGCGAAGCTTTCTTT. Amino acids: CASSQVEQREAFF.

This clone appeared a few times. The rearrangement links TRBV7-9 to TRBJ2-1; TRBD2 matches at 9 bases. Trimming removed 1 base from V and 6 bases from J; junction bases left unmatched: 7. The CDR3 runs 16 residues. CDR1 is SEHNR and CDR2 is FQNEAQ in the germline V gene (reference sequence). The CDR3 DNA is TGTGCCAGCAGCTTAGTTTGGGCTAGCGGGGCCAATGAGCAGTTCTTC. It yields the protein CASSLVWASGANEQFF.

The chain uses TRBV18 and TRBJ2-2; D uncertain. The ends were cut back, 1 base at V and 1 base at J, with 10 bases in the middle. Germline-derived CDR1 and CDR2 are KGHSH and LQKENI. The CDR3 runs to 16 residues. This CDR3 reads CASSPLDSGNTGELFF. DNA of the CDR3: TGTGCCAGCTCACCACTTGACTCCGGGAACACCGGGGAGCTGTTTTTT.

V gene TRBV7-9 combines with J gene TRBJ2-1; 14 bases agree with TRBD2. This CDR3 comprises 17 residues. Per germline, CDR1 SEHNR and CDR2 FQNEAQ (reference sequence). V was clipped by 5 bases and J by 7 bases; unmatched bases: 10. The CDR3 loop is CASSNTGTSGRSNEQFF. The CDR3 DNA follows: TGTGCCAGCAGCAATACCGGGACTAGCGGGAGATCGAATGAGCAGTTCTTC. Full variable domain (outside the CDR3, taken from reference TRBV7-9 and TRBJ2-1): DTGVSQNPRHKITKRGQNVTFRCDPISEHNRLYWYRQTLGQGPEFLTYFQNEAQLEKSRLLSDRFSAERPKGSFSTLEIQRTEQGDSAMYLCASSNTGTSGRSNEQFFGPGTRLTVL.

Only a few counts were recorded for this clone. The CDR3 reads CASSAAGTGISGYTF. CDR3 coding DNA: TGTGCCAGCAGCGCGGCCGGGACAGGGATAAGTGGCTACACCTTC. This rearrangement joins TRBV9 to TRBJ1-2; TRBD1 matches 9 bases. Germline lookup yields CDR1 SGDLS and CDR2 YYNGEE. V was clipped by 3 bases and J by 7 bases; unmatched bases: 10. The CDR3 has 15 amino acids.